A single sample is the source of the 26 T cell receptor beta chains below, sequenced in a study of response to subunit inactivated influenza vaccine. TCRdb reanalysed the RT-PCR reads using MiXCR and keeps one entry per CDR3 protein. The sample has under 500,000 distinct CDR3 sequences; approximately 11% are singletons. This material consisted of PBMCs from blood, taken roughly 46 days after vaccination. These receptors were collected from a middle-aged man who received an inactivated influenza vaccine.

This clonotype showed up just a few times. This CDR3 reads CAISPVSGANTGELFF. The CDR3 DNA sequence: TGTGCCATCAGTCCCGTTAGCGGGGCTAACACCGGGGAGCTGTTTTTT. This chain uses TRBV10-3 with TRBJ2-2; TRBD2 matches at 8 bases. Trimming at V came to 5 bases and at J to 2 bases, leaving 7 bases not matched to a gene. The germline V gene encodes CDR1 ENHRY and CDR2 SYGVKD. This CDR3 is built from 16 residues.

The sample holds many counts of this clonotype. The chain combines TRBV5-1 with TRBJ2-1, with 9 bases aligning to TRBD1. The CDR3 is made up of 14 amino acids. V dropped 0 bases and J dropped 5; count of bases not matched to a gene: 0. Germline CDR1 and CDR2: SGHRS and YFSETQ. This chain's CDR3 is CASSLGQGDNEQFF. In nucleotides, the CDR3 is TGCGCCAGCAGCTTGGGACAGGGGGACAATGAGCAGTTCTTC.

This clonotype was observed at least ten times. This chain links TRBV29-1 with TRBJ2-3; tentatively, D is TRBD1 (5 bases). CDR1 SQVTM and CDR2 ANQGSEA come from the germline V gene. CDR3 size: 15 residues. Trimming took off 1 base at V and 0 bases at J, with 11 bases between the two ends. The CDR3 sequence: CSVEGDRDSTDTQYF. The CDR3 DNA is TGCAGCGTTGAAGGAGACAGAGACAGCACAGATACGCAGTATTTT.

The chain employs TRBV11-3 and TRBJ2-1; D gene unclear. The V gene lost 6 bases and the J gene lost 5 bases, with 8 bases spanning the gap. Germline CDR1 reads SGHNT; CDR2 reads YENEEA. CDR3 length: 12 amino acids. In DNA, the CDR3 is TGTGCCAGCAGTTCCCCTGACAATGAGCAGTTCTTC. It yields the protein CASSSPDNEQFF.

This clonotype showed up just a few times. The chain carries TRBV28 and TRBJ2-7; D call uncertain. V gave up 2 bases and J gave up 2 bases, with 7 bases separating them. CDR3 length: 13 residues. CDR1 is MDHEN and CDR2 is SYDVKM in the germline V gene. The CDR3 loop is CASSLRPPYEQYF. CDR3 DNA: TGTGCCAGCAGTTTAAGGCCCCCCTACGAGCAGTACTTC.

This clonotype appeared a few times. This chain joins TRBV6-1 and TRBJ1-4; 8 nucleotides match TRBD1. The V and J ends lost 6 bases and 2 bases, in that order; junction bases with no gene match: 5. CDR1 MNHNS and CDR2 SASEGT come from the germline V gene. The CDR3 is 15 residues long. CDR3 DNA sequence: TGTGCCAGCAGCCAGACAGGGGCCACTAATGAAAAACTGTTTTTT. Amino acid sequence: CASSQTGATNEKLFF.

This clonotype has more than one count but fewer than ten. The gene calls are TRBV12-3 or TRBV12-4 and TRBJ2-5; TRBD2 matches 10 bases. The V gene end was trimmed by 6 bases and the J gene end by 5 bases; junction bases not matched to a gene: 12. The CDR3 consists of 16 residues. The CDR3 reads CASSWGASGGRETQYF. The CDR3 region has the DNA TGTGCCAGCAGCTGGGGGGCTAGCGGGGGCAGGGAGACCCAGTACTTC.

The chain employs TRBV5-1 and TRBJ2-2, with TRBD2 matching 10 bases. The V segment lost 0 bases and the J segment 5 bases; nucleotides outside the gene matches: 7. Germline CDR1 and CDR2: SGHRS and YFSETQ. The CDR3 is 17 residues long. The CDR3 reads CASSLVLAGDPTGELFF. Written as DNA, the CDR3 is TGCGCCAGCAGCTTGGTTCTAGCGGGAGACCCAACCGGGGAGCTGTTTTTT.

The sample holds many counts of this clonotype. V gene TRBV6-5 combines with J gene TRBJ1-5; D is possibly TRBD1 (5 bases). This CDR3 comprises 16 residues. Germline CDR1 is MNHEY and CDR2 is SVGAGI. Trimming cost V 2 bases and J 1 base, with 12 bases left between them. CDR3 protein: CASSYKKRGSNQPQHF. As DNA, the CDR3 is TGTGCCAGCAGTTACAAAAAGCGGGGGAGCAATCAGCCCCAGCATTTT.

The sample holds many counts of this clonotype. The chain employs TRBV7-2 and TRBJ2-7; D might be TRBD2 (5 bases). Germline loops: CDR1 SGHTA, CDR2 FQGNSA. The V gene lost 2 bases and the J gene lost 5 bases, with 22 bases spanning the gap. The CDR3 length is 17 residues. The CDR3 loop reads CASSLHWSIGGDNEQYF. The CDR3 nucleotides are TGTGCCAGCAGCTTACACTGGAGTATAGGAGGAGACAACGAGCAGTACTTC.

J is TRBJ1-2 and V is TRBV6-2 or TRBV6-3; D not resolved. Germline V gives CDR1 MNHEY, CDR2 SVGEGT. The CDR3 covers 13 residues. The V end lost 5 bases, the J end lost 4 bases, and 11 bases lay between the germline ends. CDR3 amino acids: CASSEDGTYGYTF. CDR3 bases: TGTGCCAGCAGTGAGGACGGAACCTATGGCTACACCTTC.

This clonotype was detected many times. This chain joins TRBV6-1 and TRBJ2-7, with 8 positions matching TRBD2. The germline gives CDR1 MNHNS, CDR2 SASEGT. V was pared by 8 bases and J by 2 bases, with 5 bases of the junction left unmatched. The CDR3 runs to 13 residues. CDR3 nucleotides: TGTGCCAGCGGACGTAGCGGGGCCTACGAGCAGTACTTC. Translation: CASGRSGAYEQYF.

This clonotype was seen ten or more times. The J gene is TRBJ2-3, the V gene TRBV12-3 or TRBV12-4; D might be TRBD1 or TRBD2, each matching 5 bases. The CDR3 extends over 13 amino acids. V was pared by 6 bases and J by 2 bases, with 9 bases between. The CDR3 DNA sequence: TGTGCCAGCAGGGGACGATACACAGATACGCAGTATTTT. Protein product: CASRGRYTDTQYF.

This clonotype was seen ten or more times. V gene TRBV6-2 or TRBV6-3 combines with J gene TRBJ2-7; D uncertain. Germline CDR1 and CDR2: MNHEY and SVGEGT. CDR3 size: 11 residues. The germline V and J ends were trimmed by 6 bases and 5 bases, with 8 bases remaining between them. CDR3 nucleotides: TGTGCCAGCAGCCCGAGAAACGAGCAGTACTTC. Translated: CASSPRNEQYF.

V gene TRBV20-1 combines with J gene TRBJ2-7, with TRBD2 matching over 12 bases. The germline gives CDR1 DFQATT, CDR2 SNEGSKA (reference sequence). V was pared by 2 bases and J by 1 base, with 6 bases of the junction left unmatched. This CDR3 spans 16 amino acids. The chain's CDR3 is CSARRLAGDLSYEQYF. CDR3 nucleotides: TGCAGTGCTAGACGACTAGCGGGGGACCTTTCCTACGAGCAGTACTTC.

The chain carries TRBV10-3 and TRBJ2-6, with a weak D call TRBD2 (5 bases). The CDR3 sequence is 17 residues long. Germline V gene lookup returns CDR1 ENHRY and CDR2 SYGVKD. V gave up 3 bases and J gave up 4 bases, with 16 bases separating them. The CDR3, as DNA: TGTGCCATCAGTGATGATCTTCGGGGAAGCGGGGCCAACGTCCTGACTTTC. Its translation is CAISDDLRGSGANVLTF.

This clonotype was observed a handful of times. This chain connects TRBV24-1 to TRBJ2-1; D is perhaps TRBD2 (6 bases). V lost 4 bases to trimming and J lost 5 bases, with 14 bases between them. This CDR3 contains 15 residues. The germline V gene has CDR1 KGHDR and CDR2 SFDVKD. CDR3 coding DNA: TGTGCCACCAGTGACCCCGGGACTGGTAACAATGAGCAGTTCTTC. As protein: CATSDPGTGNNEQFF.

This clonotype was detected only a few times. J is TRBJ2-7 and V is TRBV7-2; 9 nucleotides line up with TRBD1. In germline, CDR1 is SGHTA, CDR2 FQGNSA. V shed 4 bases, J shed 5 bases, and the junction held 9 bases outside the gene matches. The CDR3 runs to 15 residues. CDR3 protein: CASSSSGTGWNEQYF. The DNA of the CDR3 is TGTGCCAGCAGCTCCAGCGGGACAGGGTGGAACGAGCAGTACTTC.

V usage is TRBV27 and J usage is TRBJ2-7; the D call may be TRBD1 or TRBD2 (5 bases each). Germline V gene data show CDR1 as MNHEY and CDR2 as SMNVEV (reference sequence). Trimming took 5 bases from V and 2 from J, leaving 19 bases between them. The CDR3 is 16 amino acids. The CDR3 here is CASSPMGRIRTYEQYF. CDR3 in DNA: TGTGCCAGCAGTCCAATGGGACGGATACGCACCTACGAGCAGTACTTC.

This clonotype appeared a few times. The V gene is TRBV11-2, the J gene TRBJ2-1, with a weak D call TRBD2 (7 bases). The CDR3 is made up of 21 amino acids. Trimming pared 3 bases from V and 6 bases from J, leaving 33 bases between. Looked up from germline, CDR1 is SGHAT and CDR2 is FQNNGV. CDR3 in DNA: TGTGCCAGCAGCTTCCATACCGCATTTTTTTATGGGGGGGGGCTGCGCAATGAGCAGTTCTTC. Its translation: CASSFHTAFFYGGGLRNEQFF.

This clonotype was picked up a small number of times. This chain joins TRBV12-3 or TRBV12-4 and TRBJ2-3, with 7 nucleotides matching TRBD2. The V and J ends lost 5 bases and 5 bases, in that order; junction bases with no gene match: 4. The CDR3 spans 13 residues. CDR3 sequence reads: CASSGGRVDTQYF. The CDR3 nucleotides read TGTGCCAGCAGTGGAGGGAGGGTAGATACGCAGTATTTT.

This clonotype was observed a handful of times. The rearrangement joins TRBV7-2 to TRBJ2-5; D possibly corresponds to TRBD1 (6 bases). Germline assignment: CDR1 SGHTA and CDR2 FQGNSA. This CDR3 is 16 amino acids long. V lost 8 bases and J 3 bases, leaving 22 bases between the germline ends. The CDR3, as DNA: TGTGCCAGCCGTGGCACCTGGCCCGGGACAAAAGAGACCCAGTACTTC. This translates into CASRGTWPGTKETQYF.

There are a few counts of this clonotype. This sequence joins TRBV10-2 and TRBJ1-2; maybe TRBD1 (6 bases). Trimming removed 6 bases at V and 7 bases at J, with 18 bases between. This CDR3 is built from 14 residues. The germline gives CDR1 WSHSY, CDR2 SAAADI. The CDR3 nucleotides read TGCGCCAGCAGAACAGGGAGTTTATTCCTTGGCTACACCTTC. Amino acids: CASRTGSLFLGYTF.

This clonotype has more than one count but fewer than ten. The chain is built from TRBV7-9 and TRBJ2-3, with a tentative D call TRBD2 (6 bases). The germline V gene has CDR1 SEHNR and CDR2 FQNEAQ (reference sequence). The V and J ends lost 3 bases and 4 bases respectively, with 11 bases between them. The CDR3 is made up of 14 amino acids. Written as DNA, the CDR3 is TGTGCCAGCAGCTTCATCGGGGGAGCAGATACGCAGTATTTT. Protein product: CASSFIGGADTQYF.

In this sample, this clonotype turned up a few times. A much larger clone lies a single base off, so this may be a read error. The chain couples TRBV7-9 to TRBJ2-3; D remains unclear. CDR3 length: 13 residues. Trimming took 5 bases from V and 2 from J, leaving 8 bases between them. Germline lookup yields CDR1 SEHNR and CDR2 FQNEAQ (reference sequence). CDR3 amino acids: CASSPLNTDTQYF. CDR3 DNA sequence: TGTGCCAGCAGCCCCCTGAACACAGATACGCAGTATTTT. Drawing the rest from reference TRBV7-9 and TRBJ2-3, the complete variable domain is DTGVSQNPRHKITKRGQNVTFRCDPISEHNRLYWYRQTLGQGPEFLTYFQNEAQLEKSRLLSDRFSAERPKGSFSTLEIQRTEQGDSAMYLCASSPLNTDTQYFGPGTRLTVL.

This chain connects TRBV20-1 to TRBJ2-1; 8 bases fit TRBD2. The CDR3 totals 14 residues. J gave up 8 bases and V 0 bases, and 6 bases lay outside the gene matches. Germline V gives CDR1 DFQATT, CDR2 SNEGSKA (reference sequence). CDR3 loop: CSARDVGTSYEQFF. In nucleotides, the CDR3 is TGCAGTGCTAGAGATGTCGGGACTAGTTATGAGCAGTTCTTC.